The sequence of this TCR beta chain was determined in a study of beta chain features in type 1 diabetes. Study summary: Cells sorted and examined across all samples totaled over 95 million.

Whole-study findings and limits: Compared to healthy donors, patients appeared to have naive, central memory and Treg TCRB repertoires that were more alike.

TCRB transcripts that were expressed got sequenced, as all of the isolated RNA had been reverse transcribed. Profiled with immunoSEQ multiplex PCR; TCRdb holds only in-frame clones, not every one. Of just over 600,000 clones in the sample, roughly 15% were seen once. Researchers reported sorting CD4+ naive, central memory, regulatory and stem cell-like memory cells via CD45RO/CCR7/CD25/CD127/CD95/CD27. This clone was counted many times. Its matching antigen is unknown. Trimming took 6 bases from V and 0 from J, leaving 9 bases between them. Germline CDR1 ENHRY, CDR2 SYGVKD. CDR3 length: 14 residues. This chain connects TRBV10-3 to TRBJ1-5; D is possibly TRBD1 (6 bases). The sample comprised naive CD4+ T cells from blood. This sequence originates from a man younger than 35 in good health. The CDR3 DNA reads as TGTGCCATCAGGGGGGCGGATAGCAATCAGCCCCAGCATTTT. Translated, it gives CAIRGADSNQPQHF.